The rows below give T cell receptor beta chains drawn from one sample of a study of T cell repertoires in cytomegalovirus infection. The antigens for these receptors are not known. From the reads, TCRdb called clonotypes with MiXCR, one entry per CDR3 protein. Here the sample spans approximately 390,000 distinct CDR3 sequences, approximately 35% being singletons. The sequencing here drew on cultured PBMCs, taken from culture after CMV antigen stimulation. The receptors here all came from a human donor in good health (CMV status not recorded). Some clones in this sample may be carry-over from other donors' samples. Each CDR3 is given with its conserved first and last residue. D genes are given only for firm matches. The listing skips clone size in some rows; elsewhere it reads once, few, many or a size class.

CAVVRGRSLANYGYTF TGTGCCGTAGTGAGGGGGCGATCCCTCGCGAACTATGGCTACACCTTC TRBJ1-2 TRBD1 - TRBV28
CASKRLQKNEQFF TGTGCCAGCAAACGGTTGCAGAAGAATGAGCAGTTCTTC TRBJ2-1 - - TRBV2
CATNRGGDTEAFF TGTGCCACCAACAGGGGCGGGGACACTGAAGCTTTCTTT TRBJ1-1 TRBD1 few TRBV10-3
CASRPGLAGVVTDTQYF TGTGCCAGCAGACCGGGACTAGCGGGAGTAGTGACAGATACGCAGTATTTT TRBJ2-3 TRBD2 few TRBV12-3/TRBV12-4
CASSPRVETQYF TGTGCCAGCAGCCCAAGGGTGGAGACCCAGTACTTC TRBJ2-5 - - TRBV7-2
CASSRDFLYEQYF TGTGCCAGCAGCCGGGACTTTCTCTACGAGCAGTACTTC TRBJ2-7 - - TRBV7-2
CAISGDRSLAKNIQYF TGTGCCATCAGTGGTGACAGGTCTTTGGCCAAAAACATTCAGTACTTC TRBJ2-4 - few TRBV10-3
CASRKTGTTEAFF TGTGCCAGCAGAAAGACAGGGACCACTGAAGCTTTCTTT TRBJ1-1 TRBD1 few TRBV27
CSVGDDSPLHF TGCAGTGTAGGGGATGATTCACCCCTCCACTTT TRBJ1-6 - - TRBV20-1
CASSYSPGGQFF TGTGCCAGCAGTTACTCGCCTGGGGGGCAGTTCTTC TRBJ2-1 - once TRBV6-6
CASSLEGGSAGELFF TGTGCCAGCAGTTTGGAGGGGGGTAGCGCCGGGGAGCTGTTTTTT TRBJ2-2 - few TRBV12-3/TRBV12-4
CASSSQGHQETQYF TGTGCCAGCAGCTCACAGGGGCATCAAGAGACCCAGTACTTC TRBJ2-5 TRBD1 few TRBV7-9
CASSQGISGTEAFF TGTGCCAGCAGCCAAGGAATAAGTGGGACTGAAGCTTTCTTT TRBJ1-1 - few TRBV14
CASSPGTWLSSYNEQFF TGTGCCAGCAGTCCCGGGACCTGGCTGAGCTCCTACAATGAGCAGTTCTTC TRBJ2-1 - many TRBV12-3/TRBV12-4
CASSFPRQSTDTQYF TGTGCCAGCAGCTTCCCTAGGCAATCCACAGATACGCAGTATTTT TRBJ2-3 - - TRBV5-5
CASSLQLAGTQNEQFF TGTGCCAGCAGCTTACAACTAGCGGGAACACAAAATGAGCAGTTCTTC TRBJ2-1 TRBD2 - TRBV7-6
CSARVPDTQYF TGCAGTGCTAGGGTGCCGGATACGCAGTATTTT TRBJ2-3 - - TRBV20-1
CSARDWTEFRSPLHF TGCAGTGCTAGAGATTGGACAGAATTTCGTTCACCCCTCCACTTT TRBJ1-6 - - TRBV20-1
CATSKMTSPITDTQYF TGTGCCACCAGTAAGATGACTAGTCCGATCACAGATACGCAGTATTTT TRBJ2-3 - - TRBV15
CASSPRRRAGGIIADTQYF TGTGCCAGCAGCCCCAGGCGGCGAGCGGGAGGGATTATAGCAGATACGCAGTATTTT TRBJ2-3 TRBD2 few TRBV11-2
CASSPGGLGTNYEQYF TGTGCCAGCAGCCCGGGGGGACTCGGGACTAACTACGAGCAGTACTTC TRBJ2-7 TRBD2 few TRBV7-2
CASSMAAGGYNEQFF TGTGCCAGTAGTATGGCGGCCGGGGGATACAATGAGCAGTTCTTC TRBJ2-1 - few TRBV19
CASSYGKSQPQHF TGTGCCAGCAGTTACGGGAAGAGTCAGCCCCAGCATTTT TRBJ1-5 - - TRBV12-3/TRBV12-4
CASSFRAGTGTTDTQYF TGTGCCAGCAGCTTCCGGGCTGGGACAGGGACCACAGATACGCAGTATTTT TRBJ2-3 TRBD1 - TRBV7-2
CASRDLGGRRYNEQFF TGTGCCAGCAGGGACCTCGGCGGGAGAAGGTACAATGAGCAGTTCTTC TRBJ2-1 TRBD2 - TRBV6-5
CASSPDPRQPQHF TGTGCCAGCAGCCCGGATCCTCGTCAGCCCCAGCATTTT TRBJ1-5 - - TRBV5-5